This T cell receptor beta chain was recorded in a study of blood T cell repertoires in COVID-19. Study context: Both acute and convalescent COVID-19 samples were obtained from the United States, Italy and Spain.

Trimming cost V 2 bases and J 4 bases; bases outside gene matches: 2. The length of the CDR3 is 14 residues. Per germline, CDR1 SGDLS and CDR2 YYNGEE. This table comes from immunoSEQ multiplex PCR, and its TCRdb copy is limited to in-frame clones, with some not included. The sample lists over 250,000 clones; roughly 89% were seen once. Participant-reported clinical history was the basis for cohort assignment. Recovery among Cohort 3 donors was established by two negative PCRs, clearance, or symptom resolution. The receptor comes from a woman aged 18 to 35 who had recovered from COVID-19. The V and J genes are TRBV9 and TRBJ2-1; 8 bases agree with TRBD1. Sequencing was carried out using PBMCs or T cells enriched from blood (not recorded which). This chain's CDR3 is CASSVGTGYNEQFF. CDR3 coding DNA: TGTGCCAGCAGCGTCGGGACAGGTTACAATGAGCAGTTCTTC.